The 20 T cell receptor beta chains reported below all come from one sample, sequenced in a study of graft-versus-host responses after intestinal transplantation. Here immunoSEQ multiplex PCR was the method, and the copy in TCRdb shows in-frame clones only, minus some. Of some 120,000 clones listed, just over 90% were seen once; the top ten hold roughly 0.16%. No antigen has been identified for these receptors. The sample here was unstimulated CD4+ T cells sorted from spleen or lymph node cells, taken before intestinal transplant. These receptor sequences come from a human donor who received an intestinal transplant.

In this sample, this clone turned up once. This chain's CDR3 is CASSKEGAGGNQPQHF. The CDR3, as DNA: TGTGCCAGCAGCAAAGAGGGTGCGGGGGGCAATCAGCCCCAGCATTTT. The chain combines TRBV21-1 with TRBJ1-5. TRBV21-1 is shown as a pseudogene. This CDR3 comprises 16 residues.

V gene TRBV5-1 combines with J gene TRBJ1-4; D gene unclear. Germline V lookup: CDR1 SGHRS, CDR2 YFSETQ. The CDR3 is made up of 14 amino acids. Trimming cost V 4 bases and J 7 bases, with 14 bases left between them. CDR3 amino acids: CASSTASRSEKLFF. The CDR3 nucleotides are TGCGCCAGCAGCACAGCCTCTCGAAGTGAAAAACTGTTTTTT.

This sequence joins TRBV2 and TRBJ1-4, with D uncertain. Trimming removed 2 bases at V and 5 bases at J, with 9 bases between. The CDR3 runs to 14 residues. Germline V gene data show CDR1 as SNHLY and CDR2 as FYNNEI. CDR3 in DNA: TGTGCCAGCAGTGAACGGATAGGGAATGAAAAACTGTTTTTT. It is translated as CASSERIGNEKLFF. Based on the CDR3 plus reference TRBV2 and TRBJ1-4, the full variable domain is EPEVTQTPSHQVTQMGQEVILRCVPISNHLYFYWYRQILGQKVEFLVSFYNNEISEKSEIFDDQFSVERPDGSNFTLKIRSTKLEDSAMYFCASSERIGNEKLFFGSGTQLSVL.

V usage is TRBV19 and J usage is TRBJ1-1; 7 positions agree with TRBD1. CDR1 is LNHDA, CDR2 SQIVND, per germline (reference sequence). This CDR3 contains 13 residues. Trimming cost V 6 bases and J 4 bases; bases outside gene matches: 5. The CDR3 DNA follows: TGTGCCAGTAGCTCACAGGGGAGCACTGAAGCTTTCTTT. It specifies CASSSQGSTEAFF.

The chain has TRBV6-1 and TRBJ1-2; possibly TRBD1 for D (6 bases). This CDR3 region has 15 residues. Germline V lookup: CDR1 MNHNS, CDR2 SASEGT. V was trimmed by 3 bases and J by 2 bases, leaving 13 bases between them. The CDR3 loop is CASSDVGGGNYGYTF. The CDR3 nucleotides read TGTGCCAGCAGTGACGTGGGGGGGGGCAACTATGGCTACACCTTC.

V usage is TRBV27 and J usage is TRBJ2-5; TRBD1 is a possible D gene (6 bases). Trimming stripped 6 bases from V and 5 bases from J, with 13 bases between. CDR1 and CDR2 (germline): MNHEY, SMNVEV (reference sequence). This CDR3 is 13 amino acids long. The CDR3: CASRPGEMETQYF. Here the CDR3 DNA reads TGTGCCAGCAGACCAGGGGAAATGGAGACCCAGTACTTC.

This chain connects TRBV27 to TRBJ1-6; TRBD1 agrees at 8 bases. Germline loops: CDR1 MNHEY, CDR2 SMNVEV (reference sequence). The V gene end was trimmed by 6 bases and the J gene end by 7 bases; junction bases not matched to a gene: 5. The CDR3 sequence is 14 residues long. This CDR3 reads CASRPDRDNSPLHF. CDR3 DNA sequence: TGTGCCAGCAGACCGGACAGGGACAATTCACCCCTCCACTTT.

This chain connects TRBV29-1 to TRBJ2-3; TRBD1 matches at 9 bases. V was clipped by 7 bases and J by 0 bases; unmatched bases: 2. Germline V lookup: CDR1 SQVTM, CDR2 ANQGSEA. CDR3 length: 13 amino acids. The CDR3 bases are TGCAGCGCCGGGACAGGGAGCACAGATACGCAGTATTTT. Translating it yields CSAGTGSTDTQYF.

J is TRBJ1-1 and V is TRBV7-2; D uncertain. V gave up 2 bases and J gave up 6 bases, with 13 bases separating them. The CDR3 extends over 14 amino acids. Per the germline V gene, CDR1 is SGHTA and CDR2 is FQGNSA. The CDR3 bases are TGTGCCAGCAGCTTATTAGCGGGAAGGGCTGAAGCTTTCTTT. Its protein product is CASSLLAGRAEAFF.

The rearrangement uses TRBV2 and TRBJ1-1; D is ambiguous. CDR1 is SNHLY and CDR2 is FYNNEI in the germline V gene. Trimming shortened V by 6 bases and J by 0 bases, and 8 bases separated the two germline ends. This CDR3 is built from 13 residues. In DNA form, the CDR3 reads TGTGCCAGCAGGGGAGACATGAACACTGAAGCTTTCTTT. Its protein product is CASRGDMNTEAFF.

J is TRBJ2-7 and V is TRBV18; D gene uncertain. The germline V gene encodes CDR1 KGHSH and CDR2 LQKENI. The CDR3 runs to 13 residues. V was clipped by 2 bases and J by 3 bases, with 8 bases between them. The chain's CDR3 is CASSPSQDYEQYF. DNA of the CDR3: TGTGCCAGCTCACCATCCCAGGACTACGAGCAGTACTTC.

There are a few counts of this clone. The CDR3 region has the DNA TGTGCCAGCAGGGCAGGGGGCCAGCCCCAGCATTTT. Translating gives CASRAGGQPQHF. The chain links TRBV6-6 to TRBJ1-5; 8 bases align to TRBD1. This CDR3 contains 12 residues. In germline, CDR1 is MNHNY, CDR2 SVGAGI (reference sequence). The junction had 2 bases not matched to a gene; V was cut back by 6 bases and J by 7 bases.

CDR3 sequence reads: CASSPASRGIVDNEQFF. The CDR3 DNA sequence: TGCGCCAGCAGCCCCGCATCCCGCGGCATCGTGGACAATGAGCAGTTCTTC. V is TRBV4-1 and J is TRBJ2-1; D not resolved. The CDR3 spans 17 residues. V lost 4 bases, J lost 5 bases, and 21 bases lay in between. Germline CDR1 is MGHRA and CDR2 is YSYEKL.

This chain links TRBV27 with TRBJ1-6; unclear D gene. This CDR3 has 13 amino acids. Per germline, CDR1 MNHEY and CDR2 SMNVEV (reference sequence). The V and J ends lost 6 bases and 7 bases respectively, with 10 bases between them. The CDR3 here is CASRAGRNSPLHF. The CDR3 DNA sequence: TGTGCCAGCAGAGCAGGAAGGAATTCACCCCTCCACTTT.

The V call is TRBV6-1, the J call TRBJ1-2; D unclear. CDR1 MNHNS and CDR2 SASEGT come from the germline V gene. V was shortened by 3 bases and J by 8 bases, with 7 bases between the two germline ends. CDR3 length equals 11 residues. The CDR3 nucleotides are TGTGCCAGCAGTGAGGAAAGGGGCTACACCTTC. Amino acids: CASSEERGYTF.

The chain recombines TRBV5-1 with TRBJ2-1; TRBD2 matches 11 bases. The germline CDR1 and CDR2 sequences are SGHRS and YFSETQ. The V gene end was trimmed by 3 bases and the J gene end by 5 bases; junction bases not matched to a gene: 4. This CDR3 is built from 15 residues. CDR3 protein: CASSSIAGGDNEQFF. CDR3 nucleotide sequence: TGCGCCAGCAGCTCTATAGCGGGGGGGGACAATGAGCAGTTCTTC.

CDR3 DNA sequence: TGTGCCAGCAGCTTAGAGATAGCTAGGAATGAGCAGTTCTTC. Translated, it gives CASSLEIARNEQFF. V is TRBV7-9 and J is TRBJ2-1; D is unclear. The germline CDR1 and CDR2 sequences are SEHNR and FQNEAQ (reference sequence). The CDR3 covers 14 residues. Trimming shortened V by 1 base and J by 7 bases, and 11 bases separated the two germline ends.

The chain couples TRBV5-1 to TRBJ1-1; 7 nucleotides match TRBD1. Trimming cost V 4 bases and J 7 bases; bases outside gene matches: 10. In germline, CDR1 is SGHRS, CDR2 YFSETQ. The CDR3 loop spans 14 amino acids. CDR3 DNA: TGCGCCAGCAGCCCCGACAGGGAGGGGGATGAAGCTTTCTTT. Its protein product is CASSPDREGDEAFF.

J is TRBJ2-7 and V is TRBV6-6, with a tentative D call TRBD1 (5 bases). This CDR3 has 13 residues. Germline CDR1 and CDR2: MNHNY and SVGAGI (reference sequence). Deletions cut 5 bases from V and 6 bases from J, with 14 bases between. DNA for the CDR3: TGTGCCAGCAGTCACCGTGACAGATCCGAGCAGTACTTC. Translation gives CASSHRDRSEQYF.

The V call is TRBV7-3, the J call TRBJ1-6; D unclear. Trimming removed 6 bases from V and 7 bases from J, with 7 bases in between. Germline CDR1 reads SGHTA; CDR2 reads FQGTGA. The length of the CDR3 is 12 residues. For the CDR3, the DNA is TGTGCCAGCAGGGACGCCAATTCACCCCTCCACTTT. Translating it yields CASRDANSPLHF.